Below are 3 T cell receptor beta chains sequenced from a single sample in a study of early T cells in non-severe SARS-CoV-2 infection. Via MiXCR, TCRdb re-called the 5' RACE reads, giving one row per CDR3 protein. The sample consists of 75,000 to 80,000 distinct CDR3 sequences, roughly 10% of them appearing once. The sequencing used whole blood, collected at baseline. Receptors were obtained from an adult who was a healthcare worker with PCR-confirmed SARS-CoV-2 infection or an uninfected control (not recorded which).

The chain recombines TRBV7-3 with TRBJ2-2; D is possibly TRBD2 (5 bases). CDR1 is SGHTA and CDR2 is FQGTGA in the germline V gene. The V end lost 5 bases, the J end lost 0 bases, and 10 bases lay between the germline ends. This CDR3 has 15 amino acids. The chain's CDR3 is CASSRGASNTGELFF. CDR3 nucleotide sequence: TGTGCCAGCAGCCGGGGTGCATCGAACACCGGGGAGCTGTTTTTT.

This clonotype was recorded a few times. This chain joins TRBV2 and TRBJ2-7; TRBD1 agrees at 7 bases. Germline trimming cut 8 bases from V and 2 bases from J; bases unmatched to any gene: 9. The CDR3 consists of 14 residues. Germline CDR1 and CDR2: SNHLY and FYNNEI. The CDR3 DNA reads as TGTGCCAGCTTACAAAACAGGGGACCCTACGAGCAGTACTTC. Protein product: CASLQNRGPYEQYF.

The V gene is TRBV6-2 or TRBV6-3, the J gene TRBJ1-4; D unresolved. The V and J ends lost 2 bases and 5 bases respectively, with 9 bases between them. CDR1 MNHEY and CDR2 SVGEGT come from the germline V gene. The CDR3 loop spans 14 amino acids. The CDR3, as DNA: TGTGCCAGCAGTTACGCCGGGATCAATGAAAAACTGTTTTTT. This gives the protein CASSYAGINEKLFF.